Below, 27 T cell receptor beta chains from the same sample are listed, as sequenced in a study of T cells in Graves' hyperthyroidism and ophthalmopathy. What was amplified from RNA transcripts were TCR beta CDR3 regions. The HTBI primer set was used in a first-round RT-PCR of the TCR CDR3. Each CDR3 protein gets one entry after TCRdb re-called the multiplex PCR reads with MiXCR. The data contain about 640,000 distinct CDR3 sequences, around 21% of them singletons. Sequencing input: blood. The receptors stem from a man aged 25-40 years with Graves' ophthalmopathy.

This chain links TRBV10-3 with TRBJ2-7; D perhaps matches TRBD2 (6 bases). V dropped 5 bases and J dropped 3 bases, with 11 bases sitting between them. The CDR3 is 13 residues long. CDR1 ENHRY and CDR2 SYGVKD come from the germline V gene. CDR3 in amino acids: CAISLAHIYEQYF. The CDR3, as DNA: TGTGCCATCAGTCTAGCGCACATCTACGAGCAGTACTTC.

The CDR3 sequence: CASSPVQRDDNEQFF. CDR3 in DNA: TGTGCCAGCAGCCCCGTCCAGCGGGACGACAATGAGCAGTTCTTC. V gene TRBV9 combines with J gene TRBJ2-1; the match to TRBD2 covers 7 bases. Looked up from germline, CDR1 is SGDLS and CDR2 is YYNGEE. Germline trimming cut 4 bases from V and 5 bases from J; bases unmatched to any gene: 9. This CDR3 is 15 amino acids long. The full variable domain, in which reference TRBV9 and TRBJ2-1 provide the parts outside the CDR3, is DSGVTQTPKHLITATGQRVTLRCSPRSGDLSVYWYQQSLDQGLQFLIQYYNGEERAKGNILERFSAQQFPDLHSELNLSSLELGDSALYFCASSPVQRDDNEQFFGPGTRLTVL.

This chain connects TRBV5-5 to TRBJ1-1; D remains unclear. Trimming took 3 bases from V and 4 from J, leaving 13 bases between them. The CDR3 totals 14 residues. Germline V gene data show CDR1 as SGHKS and CDR2 as YYEKEE (reference sequence). CDR3 protein: CASSSDPESTEAFF. CDR3 DNA sequence: TGTGCCAGCAGCTCAGACCCGGAAAGCACTGAAGCTTTCTTT.

V gene TRBV28 combines with J gene TRBJ2-6; 8 bases map to TRBD1. The CDR3 has 17 residues. Trimming at V came to 2 bases and at J to 0 bases, leaving 3 bases not matched to a gene. Germline assignment: CDR1 MDHEN and CDR2 SYDVKM. The CDR3 DNA sequence: TGTGCCAGCAGTTTAGGACAGGGCTTCTCTGGGGCCAACGTCCTGACTTTC. The encoded protein is CASSLGQGFSGANVLTF.

This chain uses TRBV6-1 with TRBJ1-1; tentatively, D is TRBD1 (5 bases). Germline V gene data show CDR1 as MNHNS and CDR2 as SASEGT. CDR3 length equals 13 residues. V lost 5 bases and J lost 12, with 19 bases in between. CDR3 protein: CASSLGEGGTSFF. CDR3 bases: TGTGCCAGCAGTCTGGGGGAGGGTGGGACGTCTTTCTTT.

In this sample, this clonotype turned up many times. The chain links TRBV20-1 to TRBJ2-3; 9 nucleotides match TRBD1. V lost 6 bases to trimming and J lost 3 bases; unmatched junction nucleotides: 10. This CDR3 has 15 amino acids. CDR1 and CDR2 from the germline V gene are DFQATT and SNEGSKA (reference sequence). The CDR3 coding sequence is TGCAGTGCGGCCTCAGGGACAGGGCGGACAGATACGCAGTATTTT. Translated: CSAASGTGRTDTQYF.

There are a few counts of this clonotype. The V call is TRBV12-3 or TRBV12-4, the J call TRBJ2-7; 8 bases agree with TRBD1. The CDR3 is 14 residues long. The V gene end was trimmed by 5 bases and the J gene end by 5 bases; junction bases not matched to a gene: 8. CDR3 loop: CASSRTGFVNEQYF. The CDR3 DNA reads TGTGCCAGCAGTCGGACAGGGTTTGTCAACGAGCAGTACTTC.

This clonotype showed up just a few times. The rearrangement joins TRBV10-3 to TRBJ2-7, with D perhaps TRBD2 (5 bases). This CDR3 is 15 amino acids long. V was cut by 4 bases and J by 0 bases, with 13 bases left in between. CDR1 and CDR2 from the germline V gene are ENHRY and SYGVKD. The CDR3 loop reads CAISGAGGSSYEQYF. The CDR3 DNA follows: TGTGCCATCAGTGGGGCGGGTGGAAGCTCCTACGAGCAGTACTTC.

This clonotype was detected a few times. The rearrangement links TRBV20-1 to TRBJ2-7; D may be TRBD2 (6 bases). The V end was cut by 3 bases, the J end by 0 bases, with 12 bases between. Germline V gives CDR1 DFQATT, CDR2 SNEGSKA (reference sequence). The CDR3 sequence is 14 residues long. For the CDR3, the DNA is TGCAGTGCTAGGCGTAGCGGAAGCTCCTACGAGCAGTACTTC. It yields the protein CSARRSGSSYEQYF.

This clonotype occurred a few times. The rearrangement uses TRBV19 and TRBJ2-1, with 7 bases lining up with TRBD2. CDR3 length: 16 amino acids. CDR1 and CDR2 (germline): LNHDA, SQIVND (reference sequence). J lost 9 bases, V lost 1 base, and 12 bases had no gene match. The CDR3 here is CASSIGGAGFGFEQFF. The CDR3 nucleotides read TGTGCCAGTAGTATAGGAGGAGCGGGGTTCGGCTTTGAGCAGTTCTTC.

At least ten counts were recorded for this clonotype. The chain uses TRBV27 and TRBJ1-1, with D uncertain. V was trimmed by 5 bases and J by 2 bases, leaving 12 bases between them. The CDR3 consists of 14 residues. Germline-derived CDR1 and CDR2 are MNHEY and SMNVEV (reference sequence). The CDR3, as DNA: TGTGCCAGCAGTCGGGGTCGACCAAACACTGAAGCTTTCTTT. It specifies CASSRGRPNTEAFF.

The chain recombines TRBV30 with TRBJ2-1; either TRBD1 or TRBD2 may fit D (6 bases each). The CDR3 covers 15 residues. V was trimmed by 2 bases and J by 8 bases, leaving 19 bases between them. Germline V gives CDR1 GTSNPN, CDR2 SVGIG (reference sequence). Here the CDR3 reads CAWSMEGGRRDEQFF. Here the CDR3 DNA reads TGTGCCTGGAGTATGGAGGGGGGACGGCGAGATGAGCAGTTCTTC.

This clonotype showed up just a few times. The chain carries TRBV28 and TRBJ1-2; 7 nucleotides align to TRBD1. CDR1 is MDHEN, CDR2 SYDVKM, per germline. There are 13 residues in the CDR3. J was trimmed by 5 bases and V by 5 bases; bases with no gene match: 5. The CDR3 spells CASSPGGRYGYTF. The CDR3 nucleotides are TGTGCCAGCAGTCCAGGGGGGCGGTATGGCTACACCTTC.

This clonotype was seen a handful of times. The CDR3 loop reads CASSLDARTGLSYGYTF. The CDR3 DNA follows: TGTGCCAGCAGCTTAGATGCACGGACAGGGTTATCCTATGGCTACACCTTC. The chain has TRBV11-3 and TRBJ1-2, with 8 bases identical to TRBD1. V lost 0 bases to trimming and J lost 4 bases; unmatched junction nucleotides: 10. CDR3 size: 17 residues. Germline V gives CDR1 SGHNT, CDR2 YENEEA.

This clonotype was seen only once. This clone may be a read error of a much larger clone one base away. The chain recombines TRBV2 with TRBJ2-2; D not resolved. Germline loops: CDR1 SNHLY, CDR2 FYNNEI. The V and J ends lost 11 bases and 2 bases respectively, with 15 bases between them. This CDR3 has 14 amino acids. CDR3 coding DNA: TGTGCCGCCCGAGCCTTCGGAAACACCGGGGAGCTGTTTTTT. The encoded protein is CAARAFGNTGELFF.

The rearrangement uses TRBV28 and TRBJ1-5; 7 positions match TRBD1. The CDR3 sequence is 15 residues long. CDR1 and CDR2 (germline): MDHEN, SYDVKM. The V segment lost 6 bases and the J segment 1 base; nucleotides outside the gene matches: 6. CDR3 protein: CASSPYRGSNQPQHF. The CDR3 DNA is TGTGCCAGCAGCCCATACAGGGGAAGCAATCAGCCCCAGCATTTT. Full variable domain (rest looked up from reference TRBV28 and TRBJ1-5): DVKVTQSSRYLVKRTGEKVFLECVQDMDHENMFWYRQDPGLGLRLIYFSYDVKMKEKGDIPEGYSVSREKKERFSLILESASTNQTSMYLCASSPYRGSNQPQHFGDGTRLSIL.

A few counts support this clonotype. The chain combines TRBV28 with TRBJ1-5; 7 nucleotides agree with TRBD1. With V trimmed by 6 bases and J by 3 bases, 11 bases remained unmatched. Germline values: CDR1 MDHEN, CDR2 SYDVKM. This CDR3 contains 16 residues. The CDR3 coding sequence is TGTGCCAGCAGCTACGGACAGGACAGAGACAATCAGCCCCAGCATTTT. Its protein is CASSYGQDRDNQPQHF. The full variable domain, rest sourced from reference TRBV28 and TRBJ1-5, is DVKVTQSSRYLVKRTGEKVFLECVQDMDHENMFWYRQDPGLGLRLIYFSYDVKMKEKGDIPEGYSVSREKKERFSLILESASTNQTSMYLCASSYGQDRDNQPQHFGDGTRLSIL.

Only a few counts were recorded for this clonotype. The gene calls are TRBV6-1 and TRBJ1-2; TRBD1 matches at 7 bases. Per germline, CDR1 MNHNS and CDR2 SASEGT. The CDR3 spans 15 residues. J lost 0 bases, V lost 4 bases, and 5 bases had no gene match. The CDR3 bases are TGTGCCAGCAGTGCGACAGGGAATACTAACTATGGCTACACCTTC. It encodes CASSATGNTNYGYTF.

The chain employs TRBV7-3 and TRBJ2-1; D is undetermined. V lost 4 bases to trimming and J lost 1 base, with 14 bases between them. Germline V gene data show CDR1 as SGHTA and CDR2 as FQGTGA. The CDR3 has 16 residues. The CDR3 protein is CASSSPFGQSYNEQFF. CDR3 DNA sequence: TGTGCCAGCAGCTCCCCCTTTGGGCAGTCCTACAATGAGCAGTTCTTC.

The chain has TRBV11-2 and TRBJ2-7; 10 bases align to TRBD2. The CDR3 extends over 14 amino acids. The V and J ends lost 6 bases and 6 bases, in that order; junction bases with no gene match: 8. Germline assignment: CDR1 SGHAT and CDR2 FQNNGV. The CDR3 is CASRRAGGRGEQYF. For the CDR3, the DNA is TGTGCCAGCAGGCGAGCGGGAGGGCGGGGCGAGCAGTACTTC. Supplemented by reference TRBV11-2 and TRBJ2-7, the full variable domain reads EAGVAQSPRYKIIEKRQSVAFWCNPISGHATLYWYQQILGQGPKLLIQFQNNGVVDDSQLPKDRFSAERLKGVDSTLKIQPAKLEDSAVYLCASRRAGGRGEQYFGPGTRLTVT.

This clonotype turned up a few times. The rearrangement links TRBV14 to TRBJ2-7; possibly TRBD1 for D (5 bases). Trimming removed 0 bases from V and 2 bases from J, with 20 bases in between. The CDR3 loop spans 18 amino acids. Germline V gives CDR1 SGHDN, CDR2 FVKESK. The CDR3 nucleotides are TGTGCCAGCAGCCAAGAAGTAGCAAAGGGCAGGGTCACCTACGAGCAGTACTTC. Its protein is CASSQEVAKGRVTYEQYF.

This clonotype came up many times. The chain recombines TRBV12-3 or TRBV12-4 with TRBJ1-5, with a weak D call TRBD1 (6 bases). V was clipped by 6 bases and J by 0 bases, with 12 bases between them. The length of the CDR3 is 15 residues. The CDR3 loop reads CASRPGAVSNQPQHF. Here the CDR3 DNA reads TGTGCCAGCAGGCCGGGGGCAGTTAGCAATCAGCCCCAGCATTTT.

In its sample, this clonotype was seen a few times. The V call is TRBV9, the J call TRBJ2-1; D could derive from TRBD1 or TRBD2 (7 bases each). This CDR3 has 15 amino acids. The ends were cut back, 0 bases at V and 6 bases at J, with 13 bases in the middle. Germline V gene data show CDR1 as SGDLS and CDR2 as YYNGEE. As DNA, the CDR3 is TGTGCCAGCAGCGTAGCAGGGGGGGAGGGCAATGAGCAGTTCTTC. Encoded protein: CASSVAGGEGNEQFF.

This clonotype was seen at least ten times. The chain links TRBV12-3 or TRBV12-4 to TRBJ1-1, with D possibly matching TRBD1 (6 bases). This CDR3 has 13 amino acids. Trimming removed 6 bases from V and 3 bases from J, with 11 bases in between. CDR3 DNA: TGTGCCAGCAGCGCTCGGGGGCACACTGAAGCTTTCTTT. It is translated as CASSARGHTEAFF.

This clonotype was counted only a few times. V gene TRBV2 combines with J gene TRBJ1-6; D not certain. Trimming removed 4 bases from V and 2 bases from J, with 3 bases in between. This CDR3 comprises 13 residues. Germline CDR1 reads SNHLY; CDR2 reads FYNNEI. The CDR3 loop is CASSGAYNSPLHF. CDR3 coding DNA: TGTGCCAGCAGTGGGGCCTATAATTCACCCCTCCACTTT.

This clonotype was seen repeatedly, ten times or more. The V gene is TRBV18, the J gene TRBJ2-7; 8 bases map to TRBD2. This CDR3 is 16 amino acids long. V dropped 4 bases and J dropped 5; count of bases not matched to a gene: 13. Germline V gene lookup returns CDR1 KGHSH and CDR2 LQKENI. The CDR3 protein is CASSLPAGVSRHEQYF. CDR3 DNA sequence: TGTGCCAGCTCACTGCCAGCGGGAGTCAGTAGGCACGAGCAGTACTTC.

This clonotype was counted at least ten times. This rearrangement joins TRBV28 to TRBJ1-1; D may be TRBD1 (5 bases). The CDR3 runs to 14 residues. The germline V gene encodes CDR1 MDHEN and CDR2 SYDVKM. V lost 3 bases, J lost 4 bases, and 12 bases lay in between. CDR3 region: CASSLALGVTEAFF. In DNA, the CDR3 is TGTGCCAGCAGTTTGGCCCTGGGGGTCACTGAAGCTTTCTTT.